The 20 T cell receptor beta chains below all came from one sample that was sequenced in a study of cytomegalovirus exposure and HLA in healthy donors. PCR primers comprised 60 Vbeta and 13 Jbeta primers. This table comes from immunoSEQ multiplex PCR, and its TCRdb copy is limited to in-frame clones, with some not included. The repertoire holds 100,000 to 150,000 clones, with around two thirds as singletons. Sequencing was carried out using PBMCs. Receptors were obtained from a woman aged 40 to 50 in good health and CMV-seronegative.

This rearrangement joins TRBV5-1 to TRBJ2-2; 8 positions agree with TRBD2. V lost 1 base to trimming and J lost 2 bases; unmatched junction nucleotides: 7. Germline assignment: CDR1 SGHRS and CDR2 YFSETQ. The CDR3 spans 17 residues. The CDR3 DNA reads TGCGCCAGCAGCTTGTATCTACTAGCGGTTAACACCGGGGAGCTGTTTTTT. It is translated as CASSLYLLAVNTGELFF. The variable domain in full, completed from reference TRBV5-1 and TRBJ2-2, reads KAGVTQTPRYLIKTRGQQVTLSCSPISGHRSVSWYQQTPGQGLQFLFEYFSETQRNKGNFPGRFSGRQFSNSRSEMNVSTLELGDSALYLCASSLYLLAVNTGELFFGEGSRLTVL.

This chain links TRBV5-4 with TRBJ2-5; tentatively, D is TRBD2 (6 bases). CDR3 length: 15 amino acids. Germline CDR1 reads SGHNT; CDR2 reads YYREEE (reference sequence). Trimming cost V 5 bases and J 0 bases, with 14 bases left between them. The CDR3 loop is CASSSIAGYQETQYF. CDR3 coding DNA: TGTGCCAGCAGTTCAATCGCGGGGTACCAAGAGACCCAGTACTTC.

The rearrangement links TRBV5-1 to TRBJ1-1, with TRBD1 matching 7 bases. The CDR3 consists of 13 residues. Trimming took 2 bases from V and 3 from J; bases not matched to a gene: 1. Germline V gene data show CDR1 as SGHRS and CDR2 as YFSETQ. The chain's CDR3 is CASSFQGDTEAFF. The CDR3 nucleotides are TGCGCCAGCAGCTTCCAGGGGGACACTGAAGCTTTCTTT.

The DNA of the CDR3 is TGCAGCGTTGTCATAGCGGGGGACGGCTACACCTTC. It is translated as CSVVIAGDGYTF. V and J are TRBV29-1 and TRBJ1-2, with D maybe TRBD1 (5 bases). The CDR3 runs 12 residues. Per the germline V gene, CDR1 is SQVTM and CDR2 is ANQGSEA. V was cut by 4 bases and J by 8 bases, with 14 bases left in between.

The V and J genes are TRBV28 and TRBJ1-1; no clear D. The length of the CDR3 is 12 residues. Germline CDR1 and CDR2: MDHEN and SYDVKM. Between the trimmed V and J ends, which lost 6 bases and 10 bases, there was a span of 15 bases. The CDR3, as DNA: TGTGCCAGCAGCGCGCCCGGCAGGCTAGCTTTCTTT. Amino acid sequence: CASSAPGRLAFF.

The chain joins TRBV5-4 to TRBJ2-3, with TRBD2 matching 7 bases. The CDR3 consists of 14 residues. Germline CDR1 SGHNT, CDR2 YYREEE (reference sequence). V dropped 1 base and J dropped 6; count of bases not matched to a gene: 5. CDR3 loop: CASSLTSEADTQYF. The DNA for the CDR3 is TGTGCCAGCAGCTTGACTAGCGAGGCGGATACGCAGTATTTT. The complete variable domain, with remaining parts taken from reference TRBV5-4 and TRBJ2-3, reads ETGVTQSPTHLIKTRGQQVTLRCSSQSGHNTVSWYQQALGQGPQFIFQYYREEENGRGNFPPRFSGLQFPNYSSELNVNALELDDSALYLCASSLTSEADTQYFGPGTRLTVL.

The J gene is TRBJ1-1, the V gene TRBV7-3, with D uncertain. V was clipped by 5 bases and J by 7 bases, with 14 bases between them. The CDR3 runs 13 residues. Germline V lookup: CDR1 SGHTA, CDR2 FQGTGA. CDR3 amino acids: CASSTGRSREAFF. DNA for the CDR3: TGTGCCAGCAGCACTGGGAGGTCTCGTGAAGCTTTCTTT. The full variable domain, its missing parts supplied by reference TRBV7-3 and TRBJ1-1, is GAGVSQTPSNKVTEKGKYVELRCDPISGHTALYWYRQSLGQGPEFLIYFQGTGAADDSGLPNDRFFAVRPEGSVSTLKIQRTERGDSAVYLCASSTGRSREAFFGQGTRLTVV.

This sequence joins TRBV28 and TRBJ1-5; TRBD1 matches 8 bases. V was pared by 6 bases and J by 7 bases, with 8 bases of the junction left unmatched. This CDR3 region has 14 residues. The V gene's germline CDR1 is MDHEN and CDR2 SYDVKM. The CDR3 here is CASRLQGAWQPQHF. CDR3 nucleotide sequence: TGTGCCAGCAGACTTCAGGGGGCTTGGCAGCCCCAGCATTTT.

This clone turned up a few times. V is TRBV6-5 and J is TRBJ2-5, with a possible D match to TRBD2 (6 bases). Germline CDR1 and CDR2: MNHEY and SVGAGI. The germline V and J ends were trimmed by 7 bases and 0 bases, with 12 bases remaining between them. CDR3 length: 14 residues. The CDR3 region is CASTSAVYQETQYF. The CDR3 DNA sequence: TGTGCCAGCACTAGCGCCGTTTACCAAGAGACCCAGTACTTC.

The chain links TRBV18 to TRBJ1-1, with D possibly matching TRBD1 (6 bases). Trimming cost V 3 bases and J 5 bases, with 16 bases left between them. Germline V gene sequence: CDR1 KGHSH, CDR2 LQKENI. The CDR3 contains 15 residues. The CDR3 sequence is CASSPNSGDGTEAFF. CDR3 coding DNA: TGTGCCAGCTCACCGAATTCAGGGGATGGGACTGAAGCTTTCTTT.

CDR3 region: CARYPGDTQYF. The CDR3, as DNA: TGTGCCAGGTATCCGGGAGATACGCAGTATTTT. The chain is built from TRBV27 and TRBJ2-3; D unclear. The CDR3 is 11 residues long. V was shortened by 9 bases and J by 5 bases, with 9 bases between the two germline ends. From germline, CDR1 is MNHEY and CDR2 SMNVEV (reference sequence).

This clone has a count of ten or more. The V call is TRBV30, the J call TRBJ2-1, with TRBD2 identical over 10 bases. This CDR3 has 16 amino acids. Trimming took 5 bases from V and 0 from J; bases not matched to a gene: 7. Germline V lookup: CDR1 GTSNPN, CDR2 SVGIG (reference sequence). The CDR3 nucleotides are TGTGCCTGGGCCCCACTAGCGGGGAGCTCCTACAATGAGCAGTTCTTC. Its translation is CAWAPLAGSSYNEQFF.

V gene TRBV5-4 combines with J gene TRBJ2-5; 9 positions match TRBD1. Germline CDR1 SGHNT, CDR2 YYREEE (reference sequence). CDR3 length: 15 residues. Losses at the gene ends were 0 bases for V and 5 bases for J; bases not matched to a gene: 5. In nucleotides, the CDR3 is TGTGCCAGCAGCTTGGATACAGGGGGCTTGGAGACCCAGTACTTC. Translation: CASSLDTGGLETQYF.

The gene calls are TRBV6-1 and TRBJ1-1, with 8 bases that match TRBD1. Germline assignment: CDR1 MNHNS and CDR2 SASEGT. CDR3 length: 13 residues. V lost 2 bases to trimming and J lost 10 bases; unmatched junction nucleotides: 6. The CDR3 here is CASSERGQGVAFF. The CDR3 DNA follows: TGTGCCAGCAGTGAAAGAGGACAGGGTGTAGCTTTCTTT.

The genes are TRBV5-4 and TRBJ2-3; D possibly corresponds to TRBD2 (6 bases). Looked up from germline, CDR1 is SGHNT and CDR2 is YYREEE (reference sequence). Trimming removed 1 base from V and 4 bases from J, with 13 bases in between. CDR3 length: 15 residues. The CDR3 is CASSLSGGIADTQYF. The CDR3 bases are TGTGCCAGCAGCTTGTCAGGCGGGATCGCAGATACGCAGTATTTT.

The chain uses TRBV19 and TRBJ1-6; no clear D gene. Germline CDR1 LNHDA, CDR2 SQIVND (reference sequence). V lost 1 base and J lost 7, with 8 bases in between. The CDR3 has 14 residues. CDR3 loop: CASSIGTGNSPLHF. The CDR3 coding sequence is TGTGCCAGTAGTATAGGGACTGGCAATTCACCCCTCCACTTT.

This clone was counted a single time. The CDR3 coding sequence is TGTGCCAGTAGTCTCAGGACTGCAGATACGCAGTATTTT. Translating it yields CASSLRTADTQYF. The genes are TRBV19 and TRBJ2-3; possibly TRBD2 for D (5 bases). Germline CDR1 LNHDA, CDR2 SQIVND (reference sequence). The CDR3 spans 13 residues. Trimming removed 5 bases from V and 4 bases from J, with 10 bases in between.

A word on this clone: The identical CDR3 is also encoded by other nucleotide sequences in the sample. This chain uses TRBV9 with TRBJ2-3, with 8 bases aligning to TRBD2. V trimming: 2 bases; J trimming: 5 bases; junction bases outside the gene matches: 4. CDR3 length equals 14 residues. Germline V gene data show CDR1 as SGDLS and CDR2 as YYNGEE. CDR3 sequence (DNA): TGTGCCAGCAGCGTCGGGGGGGCTGTAGATACGCAGTATTTT. It translates to CASSVGGAVDTQYF.

This clone was counted a few times. The chain recombines TRBV2 with TRBJ2-4; weak D call: TRBD2 (6 bases). The CDR3 loop spans 18 amino acids. Germline V CDR1 and CDR2: SNHLY, FYNNEI. V lost 7 bases to trimming and J lost 1 base, with 23 bases between them. The CDR3 sequence is CASTLTLRRGEAKNIQYF. The DNA of the CDR3 is TGTGCCAGCACACTAACCCTCCGGCGGGGAGAGGCCAAAAACATTCAGTACTTC.

The V gene is TRBV4-2, the J gene TRBJ1-1; D gene uncertain. With 0 bases removed from V and 1 base from J, the gap between germline ends came to 6 bases. CDR1 is LGHNA and CDR2 is YNFKEQ in the germline V gene. This CDR3 contains 14 residues. This CDR3 reads CASSQEGRNTEAFF. The CDR3 bases are TGTGCCAGCAGCCAAGAGGGCAGGAACACTGAAGCTTTCTTT.